This TCR beta chain was observed in a study of patients and donors after allogeneic stem cell transplantation. The CDR3 covers 13 residues. Germline loops: CDR1 MNHEY, CDR2 SVGEGT. Trimming cost V 7 bases and J 11 bases, with 20 bases left between them. TCRdb re-derived calls from the RT-PCR reads in MiXCR, one entry per CDR3 protein. The sample consists of over 350,000 distinct CDR3 sequences, around 15% of them appearing once. This clonotype was counted between two and nine times. The chain is built from TRBV6-2 or TRBV6-3 and TRBJ1-1; maybe TRBD1 (5 bases). The TCR sequence derives from a human donor who was either an allogeneic HSCT recipient or a stem cell or donor lymphocyte infusion donor (not recorded which). It is not recorded whose cells these are; they may come from a transplant donor. Sequencing used blood, either unsorted or a sorted T cell fraction (not recorded which). CDR3 in amino acids: CASNPGWAGRAFF. CDR3 nucleotide sequence: TGTGCCAGCAACCCCGGCTGGGCAGGGAGGGCTTTCTTT.